This T cell receptor (beta chain) stems from a study of neurological immune-mediated disorders (dated by TCRdb to the late 2010s). Broadly, across the study: Peripheral blood TCR-beta repertoires from HTLV-I-associated myelopathy (HAM/TSP) patients, multiple sclerosis patients and healthy controls were compared by UMI-based sequencing. Alongside PBMC samples, the set of some 98 TCR-beta libraries contained longitudinal samples, technical triplicates, and paired CD4+ and CD8+ T-cell subsets that had been sorted. The cohort included about 70 subjects: some 14 with HAM/TSP, roughly 34 with multiple sclerosis, and around 20 healthy controls.

This clonotype was observed many times. The antigen it binds to is not known. No qualities accompany the bases; no much larger clone lies one base away. For CDR1 and CDR2, the germline V gene lists MNHNS and SASEGT. V drops 6 bases and J drops 5 bases, leaving 28 bases in between. The CDR3 goes from the cysteine to the phenylalanine over 18 residues. Only CDR3 DNA remains: 54 bases, in frame from the first base. To synthesize cDNA, template-switch 5'RACE was performed with a primer carrying a 10-nucleotide random unique molecular identifier so that each TCR transcript was tagged. Every sequencing run yielded over 180 million TCR-beta sequences covering 15-18 subjects. The RNeasy kit was used for extraction of total RNA. The KAPA Real-time Library Amplification kit was used to amplify TCR-beta VDJ regions with primers for the TCR constant region and the 5'RACE anchor. Sample indexes and Illumina adaptors were added in a first PCR, after which library yield was increased in a second PCR. After Ampure bead purification, the TCR product of roughly 650 bp was size-selected on a 2% E-gel SizeSelection system. Before pooling, library quality was checked on a Bioanalyzer, concentration was measured with Qubit, and libraries were quantified with the Kapa Library Quantification kit. Paired-end 2 x 150 bp sequencing of the libraries was performed on an Illumina HiSeq 2500. To increase sequence diversity, about 25-31% phiX was spiked into each library pool. As for the original processing: Quality-filtered reads were processed with the UMI-based MiGEC pipeline, which removed over 75% of raw TCR sequences during error correction. IMGT germline references were used for aligning VDJ genes, and each clonotype was defined as a unique CDR3 amino acid sequence together with its V-J genes. Clonal expansion, Shannon diversity and CDR3 relatedness (CalcPairwiseDistances, ClusterSamples) were evaluated with VDJtools, and phylogenetic trees were built with CLCbio workbench. Clones with at least 8 unique UMIs were defined as expanded, with this threshold being based on coefficient-of-variation modelling across technical triplicates. The public reads were quality trimmed at Q25 with fastp and then assembled into clones with MiXCR by TCRdb, keeping productive beta chains. Here each entry gathers all rows of one CDR3 protein and keeps the most common genes and DNA. TCRdb assigned the V and J calls; the authors' analysis was not used. The sample records about 38,000 distinct CDR3 sequences, 11% of which are singletons. The ten largest clones add up to over 3.5% of the sample.

General findings and caveats noted by the study authors: TCR clonal expansion was greatest in HAM/TSP patients and smallest in MS patients, who ranked below even healthy controls. Across subjects, expanded clones never shared an identical CDR3 amino acid sequence, which suggests that the TCR-beta repertoires in every group were private.

Sorted-subset TCR libraries were prepared from under 1.1 million sorted CD4+ or CD8+ T cells. Peripheral blood was subjected to Ficoll-Hypaque density gradient centrifugation to isolate PBMCs, which were then cryopreserved in liquid nitrogen. Paired sorted CD4+ and CD8+ subsets came from healthy controls, HAM/TSP patients and MS patients. Sample: CD4+ T cells from blood. The TCR was taken from a woman in her thirties with HTLV-1-associated myelopathy (HAM/TSP). The chain is encoded by TRBV6-1 joined to TRBJ2-5; TRBD2 is possibly the D segment (5 matching bases). The nucleotides read TGTGCCAGCAGCCCCTTAACTCCTGTGTTAACGGGGTGGGAGACCCAGTACTTC. This is translated as CASSPLTPVLTGWETQYF.